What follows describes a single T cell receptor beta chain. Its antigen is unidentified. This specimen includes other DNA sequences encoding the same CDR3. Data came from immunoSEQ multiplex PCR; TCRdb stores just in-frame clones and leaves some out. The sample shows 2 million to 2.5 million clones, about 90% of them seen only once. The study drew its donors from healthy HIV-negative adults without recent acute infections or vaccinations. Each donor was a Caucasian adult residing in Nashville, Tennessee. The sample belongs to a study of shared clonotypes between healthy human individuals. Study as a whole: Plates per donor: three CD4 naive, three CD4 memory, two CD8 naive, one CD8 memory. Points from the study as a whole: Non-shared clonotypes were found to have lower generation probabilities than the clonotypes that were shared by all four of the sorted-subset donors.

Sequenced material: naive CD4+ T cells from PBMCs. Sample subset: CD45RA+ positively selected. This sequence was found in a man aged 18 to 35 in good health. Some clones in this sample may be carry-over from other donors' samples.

CDR3 amino acids: CASSVGGLQETQYF. In DNA, the CDR3 is TGTGCCAGCAGCGTAGGGGGACTCCAAGAGACCCAGTACTTC. The V and J genes are TRBV9 and TRBJ2-5; possibly TRBD2 for D (6 bases). The CDR3 has 14 amino acids. Germline lookup yields CDR1 SGDLS and CDR2 YYNGEE. Trimming left V 0 bases short and J 1 base short, with 7 bases between. The whole variable domain, filled in from reference TRBV9 and TRBJ2-5, reads DSGVTQTPKHLITATGQRVTLRCSPRSGDLSVYWYQQSLDQGLQFLIQYYNGEERAKGNILERFSAQQFPDLHSELNLSSLELGDSALYFCASSVGGLQETQYFGPGTRLLVL.